This T cell receptor (beta chain) came from a study of blood T cell repertoires in COVID-19. Study overall: Researchers got acute and convalescent COVID-19 samples from the United States, Italy and Spain. Sources were T cells, B-cell-depleted T cells, or PBMCs; the material itself was cDNA or gDNA.

Original analysis: Estimation of nucleated cell counts was performed using reference gene primer amplification. Profiled with immunoSEQ multiplex PCR; TCRdb holds only in-frame clones, not every one. V, J and clone size were drawn from that table, and D and trimming were deduced from the DNA. The repertoire consists of some 86,000 clones, with roughly 84% occurring once and the leading ten covering approximately 34%. V was trimmed by 8 bases and J by 0 bases, leaving 15 bases between them. Germline V CDR1 and CDR2: SNHLY, FYNNEI. The CDR3 runs to 15 residues. The clonotype was recovered from a woman older than 75 with active or convalescent COVID-19. The sequenced material came from peripheral blood. The rearrangement uses TRBV2 and TRBJ2-3, with TRBD2 as a possible D gene (6 bases). This CDR3 reads CASCPGELSTDTQYF. CDR3 DNA: TGTGCCAGCTGTCCGGGGGAGCTGAGCACAGATACGCAGTATTTT.